One sample yielded the 27 T cell receptor beta chains listed below, sequenced in a study of patients and donors after allogeneic stem cell transplantation. TCRdb re-called the RT-PCR reads through MiXCR, storing one row per CDR3 protein. In the table there are about 200,000 distinct CDR3 sequences, around two fifths of which are singletons. Sequences were obtained from blood, either unsorted or a sorted T cell fraction (not recorded which). These receptors came from a human donor who was either an allogeneic HSCT recipient or a stem cell or donor lymphocyte infusion donor (not recorded which). It is not recorded whose cells these are; they may come from a transplant donor.

The chain is built from TRBV12-3 or TRBV12-4 and TRBJ1-2; D is uncertain. The CDR3 has 13 amino acids. Trimming took 6 bases from V and 0 from J, leaving 8 bases between them. CDR3 loop: CASSPQSNYGYTF. CDR3 bases: TGTGCCAGCAGCCCTCAGTCTAACTATGGCTACACCTTC.

This clonotype was counted only a few times. CDR3 sequence: CAISDDTEAFF. In DNA, the CDR3 is TGTGCCATCAGTGACGACACTGAAGCTTTCTTT. The chain is built from TRBV10-3 and TRBJ1-1, with D uncertain. The CDR3 has 11 amino acids. The germline gives CDR1 ENHRY, CDR2 SYGVKD. The V end lost 3 bases, the J end lost 3 bases, and 2 bases lay between the germline ends.

This chain joins TRBV30 and TRBJ2-1; D is unclear. CDR1 is GTSNPN, CDR2 SVGIG, per germline (reference sequence). The V and J ends lost 8 bases and 2 bases respectively, with 16 bases between them. This CDR3 has 14 amino acids. CDR3 in DNA: TGTGCCCGAGCCCCCTCATTGGCCTACAATGAGCAGTTCTTC. It translates to CARAPSLAYNEQFF.

This clonotype showed up just a few times. The rearrangement joins TRBV4-3 to TRBJ1-1; 8 bases are shared with TRBD1. The V gene's germline CDR1 is LGHNA and CDR2 YSLEER. V trimming: 1 base; J trimming: 0 bases; junction bases outside the gene matches: 7. This CDR3 is 17 amino acids long. CDR3: CASSQGMTGVMNTEAFF. CDR3 coding DNA: TGCGCCAGCAGCCAAGGGATGACAGGGGTCATGAACACTGAAGCTTTCTTT.

This clonotype occurred a few times. This chain uses TRBV20-1 with TRBJ1-1; TRBD1 might be the D (5 bases). In germline, CDR1 is DFQATT, CDR2 SNEGSKA (reference sequence). V lost 1 base, J lost 4 bases, and 13 bases lay in between. This CDR3 is built from 14 residues. The CDR3 coding sequence is TGCAGTGCTAGAGTACGGGGACCAAGCACTGAAGCTTTCTTT. Translated, it gives CSARVRGPSTEAFF.

This clonotype was observed at least ten times. This rearrangement joins TRBV7-9 to TRBJ1-4; possible D gene TRBD1, 6 bases. From germline, CDR1 is SEHNR and CDR2 FQNEAQ (reference sequence). The CDR3 runs to 13 residues. V lost 7 bases and J 4 bases, leaving 10 bases between the germline ends. CDR3 region: CASTGGSNEKLFF. As DNA, the CDR3 is TGTGCCAGCACCGGGGGCAGTAATGAAAAACTGTTTTTT. Using reference TRBV7-9 and TRBJ1-4 for the parts outside the CDR3, the full variable domain is DTGVSQNPRHKITKRGQNVTFRCDPISEHNRLYWYRQTLGQGPEFLTYFQNEAQLEKSRLLSDRFSAERPKGSFSTLEIQRTEQGDSAMYLCASTGGSNEKLFFGSGTQLSVL.

This chain uses TRBV5-1 with TRBJ2-3; the match to TRBD2 covers 9 bases. Trimming cost V 1 base and J 6 bases; bases outside gene matches: 9. The CDR3 totals 16 residues. Germline assignment: CDR1 SGHRS and CDR2 YFSETQ. The chain's CDR3 is CASSLHRDSGRDTQYF. CDR3 nucleotides: TGCGCCAGCAGCTTGCACCGGGACAGCGGGAGGGATACGCAGTATTTT.

This chain joins TRBV28 and TRBJ1-1; no clear D. Trimming took off 7 bases at V and 8 bases at J, with 26 bases between the two ends. Germline CDR1 and CDR2: MDHEN and SYDVKM. The CDR3 runs to 16 residues. In DNA form, the CDR3 reads TGTGCCAGCATGGTGGAGGGTGTATCGCGCTTTTCAGAAGCTTTCTTT. Translation: CASMVEGVSRFSEAFF.

The chain recombines TRBV11-3 with TRBJ2-1; no firm D call. Germline V gives CDR1 SGHNT, CDR2 YENEEA. Between the trimmed V and J ends, which lost 1 base and 4 bases, there was a span of 5 bases. The CDR3 has 13 residues. CDR3 loop: CASSLAEYNEQFF. DNA for the CDR3: TGTGCCAGCAGCTTAGCAGAGTACAATGAGCAGTTCTTC.

The CDR3 DNA sequence: TGCAGCGTTGAAGACAGGGGGCTAAGTGGCTACACCTTC. The encoded protein is CSVEDRGLSGYTF. J is TRBJ1-2 and V is TRBV29-1; 8 bases are a match to TRBD1. Germline CDR1 SQVTM, CDR2 ANQGSEA. The J segment lost 7 bases and the V segment lost 0 bases, leaving 4 bases of the junction unmatched. The CDR3 spans 13 residues.

The chain carries TRBV5-6 and TRBJ2-1; D is tentatively TRBD1 or TRBD2 (5 bases each). The CDR3 has 14 amino acids. Germline CDR1 SGHDT, CDR2 YYEEEE. V lost 4 bases, J lost 8 bases, and 16 bases lay in between. CDR3 in amino acids: CASSPWERGHEQFF. The CDR3 bases are TGTGCCAGCAGCCCCTGGGAGAGGGGCCATGAGCAGTTCTTC.

This clonotype was seen only a few times. One junction end does not reproduce the germline sequence, and a read error may be involved. The chain carries TRBV11-3 and TRBJ1-1; D remains ambiguous. The CDR3 contains 10 residues. Germline V gene lookup returns CDR1 SGHNT and CDR2 YENEEA. The CDR3 nucleotides read TGCCGGGGAGGGAACACTGAAGCTTTCTTT. Translation: CRGGNTEAFF.

The chain joins TRBV5-6 to TRBJ2-7; no reliable D call. Trimming cost V 0 bases and J 8 bases, with 18 bases left between them. Germline assignment: CDR1 SGHDT and CDR2 YYEEEE. The CDR3 is 15 amino acids. Written as DNA, the CDR3 is TGTGCCAGCAGCTTGGGTATAAGGAGCGAGCCGAAGCAGTACTTC. Encoded protein: CASSLGIRSEPKQYF.

This clonotype was counted a single time. The chain links TRBV7-9 to TRBJ1-5; 8 bases match TRBD1. Germline CDR1 reads SEHNR; CDR2 reads FQNEAQ (reference sequence). The trim removed 4 bases at V and 3 bases at J, leaving 8 bases unmatched. The CDR3 contains 16 residues. The CDR3 here is CASSSSDRAPNQPQHF. The CDR3, as DNA: TGTGCCAGCAGCTCCTCGGACAGGGCCCCCAATCAGCCCCAGCATTTT.

The table lists this clonotype with a count of one. The chain is built from TRBV28 and TRBJ2-2; D unclear. Germline assignment: CDR1 MDHEN and CDR2 SYDVKM. V lost 10 bases and J 2 bases, leaving 5 bases between the germline ends. The CDR3 contains 11 residues. This CDR3 reads CATINTGELFF. CDR3 DNA sequence: TGTGCCACCATAAACACCGGGGAGCTGTTTTTT.

This clonotype was seen only a few times. The chain is built from TRBV12-3 or TRBV12-4 and TRBJ2-1, with D tentatively TRBD2 (6 bases). V dropped 6 bases and J dropped 0 bases, with 12 bases sitting between them. The CDR3 extends over 15 amino acids. This CDR3 is CASRMGLFSYNEQFF. CDR3 DNA: TGTGCCAGCAGGATGGGACTGTTCTCCTACAATGAGCAGTTCTTC.

This chain joins TRBV6-5 and TRBJ1-1; 7 bases map to TRBD1. The CDR3 has 14 amino acids. V dropped 5 bases and J dropped 2; count of bases not matched to a gene: 5. Germline V gene data show CDR1 as MNHEY and CDR2 as SVGAGI. The CDR3 loop reads CASSPWDSNTEAFF. The CDR3 DNA reads TGTGCCAGCAGTCCCTGGGACAGCAACACTGAAGCTTTCTTT.

A few counts support this clonotype. This CDR3 reads CASSLSRTDTQYF. CDR3 sequence (DNA): TGCGCCAGCAGCCTTTCACGCACAGATACGCAGTATTTT. This sequence joins TRBV4-3 and TRBJ2-3; no clear D. The V gene lost 4 bases and the J gene lost 1 base, with 6 bases spanning the gap. The CDR3 is 13 residues long. The V gene's germline CDR1 is LGHNA and CDR2 YSLEER.

The chain combines TRBV4-1 with TRBJ2-7; no clear D. This CDR3 has 14 residues. Germline V gene lookup returns CDR1 MGHRA and CDR2 YSYEKL. Trimming left V 0 bases short and J 3 bases short, with 9 bases between. CDR3 in amino acids: CASSQDSFLYEQYF. The CDR3 nucleotides are TGCGCCAGCAGCCAAGACAGCTTCCTCTACGAGCAGTACTTC.

The genes are TRBV2 and TRBJ2-1; 13 nucleotides line up with TRBD2. V shed 4 bases, J shed 6 bases, and the junction held 0 bases outside the gene matches. This CDR3 has 14 amino acids. CDR1 and CDR2 from the germline V gene are SNHLY and FYNNEI. The CDR3 region is CASSGLAGGNEQFF. For the CDR3, the DNA is TGTGCCAGCAGTGGACTAGCGGGAGGCAATGAGCAGTTCTTC.

This clonotype appeared a few times. The chain is built from TRBV9 and TRBJ1-1; 9 bases align to TRBD1. Germline V gives CDR1 SGDLS, CDR2 YYNGEE. The CDR3 totals 15 residues. V was pared by 3 bases and J by 1 base, with 4 bases of the junction left unmatched. In nucleotides, the CDR3 is TGTGCCAGCAGCGCCCGGGACAGGGCGAACACTGAAGCTTTCTTT. Translation gives CASSARDRANTEAFF.

This chain connects TRBV28 to TRBJ2-1; 8 bases align to TRBD1. The V and J ends lost 6 bases and 7 bases, in that order; junction bases with no gene match: 2. CDR1 MDHEN and CDR2 SYDVKM come from the germline V gene. CDR3 length: 12 residues. The CDR3 bases are TGTGCCAGCAGGGACAGGGATAATGAGCAGTTCTTC. It yields the protein CASRDRDNEQFF.

The rearrangement uses TRBV4-2 and TRBJ2-7; D perhaps matches TRBD2 (5 bases). The CDR3 is 15 residues long. Germline loops: CDR1 LGHNA, CDR2 YNFKEQ. Trimming removed 4 bases at V and 6 bases at J, with 19 bases between. The CDR3 DNA sequence: TGTGCCAGCAGCCGGAGGTACCGAGGACCGGGCGAGCAGTACTTC. Translated, it gives CASSRRYRGPGEQYF.

The sample holds a few counts of this clonotype. The genes are TRBV5-4 and TRBJ2-7, with D unresolved. CDR1 is SGHNT and CDR2 is YYREEE in the germline V gene (reference sequence). V lost 2 bases and J 6 bases, leaving 9 bases between the germline ends. This CDR3 region has 12 residues. The CDR3 loop is CASSFSGSEQYF. The CDR3 DNA is TGTGCCAGCAGCTTTTCAGGATCCGAGCAGTACTTC.

This clonotype showed up just a few times. V gene TRBV6-5 combines with J gene TRBJ2-3; D might be TRBD1 (6 bases). Trimming left V 6 bases short and J 3 bases short, with 13 bases between. The CDR3 runs 14 residues. Germline V lookup: CDR1 MNHEY, CDR2 SVGAGI. The CDR3 DNA is TGTGCCAGCAGCGGGACAAAATTGACAGATACGCAGTATTTT. It codes for CASSGTKLTDTQYF.

The V call is TRBV20-1, the J call TRBJ1-1; perhaps TRBD1 as D (6 bases). In germline, CDR1 is DFQATT, CDR2 SNEGSKA (reference sequence). V lost 3 bases to trimming and J lost 4 bases, with 15 bases between them. This CDR3 contains 14 residues. The CDR3 protein is CSASMWGAGTEAFF. The CDR3, as DNA: TGCAGTGCTAGTATGTGGGGGGCCGGCACTGAAGCTTTCTTT.

The sample holds a few counts of this clonotype. The chain joins TRBV11-2 to TRBJ1-2, with no clear D. Germline-derived CDR1 and CDR2 are SGHAT and FQNNGV. CDR3 length: 15 amino acids. Trimming removed 5 bases at V and 2 bases at J, with 15 bases between. The CDR3 nucleotides read TGTGCCAGCAGCCCCCTCAAGAAACCAAACTATGGCTACACCTTC. Protein product: CASSPLKKPNYGYTF.